A single sample is the source of the 24 T cell receptor beta chains below, sequenced in a study of T cell responses to AZD1222 COVID-19 vaccine. Sequencing used immunoSEQ multiplex PCR; TCRdb keeps in-frame clones, though not all of them. The sample lists 150,000 to 190,000 clones; approximately 90% were seen once. This sample comprised peripheral blood, obtained after recovery from COVID-19. These receptor sequences come from an adult who had recovered from COVID-19.

This rearrangement joins TRBV6-4 to TRBJ1-2, with 8 bases aligning to TRBD1. Trimming at V came to 3 bases and at J to 4 bases, leaving 7 bases not matched to a gene. The CDR3 totals 15 residues. Germline-derived CDR1 and CDR2 are MRHNA and SNTAGT. Here the CDR3 DNA reads TGTGCCAGCAGTGAACCGGGACAGGCCACCTATGGCTACACCTTC. This gives the protein CASSEPGQATYGYTF.

The chain recombines TRBV12-5 with TRBJ2-4, with D uncertain. Trimming took off 3 bases at V and 4 bases at J, with 7 bases between the two ends. Germline-derived CDR1 and CDR2 are LGHNT and FRNRAP. The CDR3 sequence is 13 residues long. CDR3 sequence: CASGFEQKNIQYF. The CDR3 region has the DNA TGTGCTAGTGGTTTCGAACAGAAAAACATTCAGTACTTC.

This chain joins TRBV5-4 and TRBJ2-7, with D uncertain. V gave up 4 bases and J gave up 0 bases, with 11 bases separating them. This CDR3 comprises 14 residues. The V gene's germline CDR1 is SGHNT and CDR2 YYREEE (reference sequence). The CDR3 loop is CASSPDISSYEQYF. The CDR3 nucleotides read TGTGCCAGCAGCCCTGACATTAGCTCCTACGAGCAGTACTTC.

This sequence joins TRBV29-1 and TRBJ1-4, with D perhaps matching TRBD1 (6 bases). Germline V gene lookup returns CDR1 SQVTM and CDR2 ANQGSEA. The CDR3 sequence is 13 residues long. V lost 2 bases, J lost 8 bases, and 12 bases lay in between. The CDR3 is CSVEIQGLEKLFF. DNA of the CDR3: TGCAGCGTTGAAATCCAGGGGCTGGAAAAACTGTTTTTT.

The chain employs TRBV7-9 and TRBJ1-4; D is unclear. The germline V gene has CDR1 SEHNR and CDR2 FQNEAQ (reference sequence). This CDR3 has 12 residues. V lost 1 base to trimming and J lost 8 bases, with 5 bases between them. Written as DNA, the CDR3 is TGTGCCAGCAGCTTAGTGGACGAAAAACTGTTTTTT. This sequence encodes CASSLVDEKLFF.

This chain connects TRBV19 to TRBJ1-2, with D maybe TRBD1 (6 bases). This CDR3 contains 12 residues. V gave up 10 bases and J gave up 4 bases, with 13 bases separating them. Germline V gene lookup returns CDR1 LNHDA and CDR2 SQIVND (reference sequence). CDR3 nucleotide sequence: TGTGCCACCTCCGGGACATTCTATGGCTACACCTTC. It is translated as CATSGTFYGYTF.

J is TRBJ1-3 and V is TRBV5-1, with 7 bases that match TRBD1. Trimming at V came to 0 bases and at J to 1 base, leaving 4 bases not matched to a gene. Germline CDR1 is SGHRS and CDR2 is YFSETQ. This CDR3 spans 16 amino acids. CDR3 sequence reads: CASSLVQGGSGNTIYF. The CDR3 DNA reads as TGCGCCAGCAGCTTGGTCCAGGGGGGTTCTGGAAACACCATATATTTT.

The rearrangement uses TRBV28 and TRBJ1-2; TRBD1 is a possible D gene (5 bases). The CDR3 totals 13 residues. Germline CDR1 is MDHEN and CDR2 is SYDVKM. The V gene lost 10 bases and the J gene lost 3 bases, with 15 bases spanning the gap. The CDR3 sequence is CATLAGLDYGYTF. The CDR3 DNA is TGTGCCACCTTGGCAGGGTTGGACTATGGCTACACCTTC.

The V call is TRBV21-1, the J call TRBJ1-1. TRBV21-1 counts as a pseudogene. The CDR3 sequence is 16 residues long. The CDR3 loop reads CASSKGYRRVNTEAFF. DNA for the CDR3: TGTGCCAGCAGCAAAGGGTATAGGAGGGTGAACACTGAAGCTTTCTTT.

The genes are TRBV3-1 (or the pseudogene TRBV3-2) and TRBJ1-2; the match to TRBD1 covers 9 bases. This CDR3 spans 14 amino acids. Germline V CDR1 and CDR2: LGHDT, YNNKEL (reference sequence). Trimming cost V 3 bases and J 6 bases; bases outside gene matches: 5. CDR3 sequence: CASSQETGGNGYTF. CDR3 sequence (DNA): TGTGCCAGCAGCCAGGAGACAGGGGGAAATGGCTACACCTTC.

This chain connects TRBV2 to TRBJ1-3; D is unclear. The V gene's germline CDR1 is SNHLY and CDR2 FYNNEI. V lost 3 bases to trimming and J lost 0 bases, with 12 bases between them. The CDR3 consists of 16 residues. In DNA form, the CDR3 reads TGTGCCAGCAGTGACTGGACCTTCTTCTCTGGAAACACCATATATTTT. This sequence encodes CASSDWTFFSGNTIYF.

The chain joins TRBV15 to TRBJ2-5; D perhaps matches TRBD2 (6 bases). The germline V and J ends were trimmed by 4 bases and 0 bases, with 12 bases remaining between them. This CDR3 is 15 amino acids long. Germline lookup yields CDR1 LNHNV and CDR2 YYDKDF (reference sequence). The CDR3: CATSKGGRNQETQYF. Written as DNA, the CDR3 is TGTGCCACCAGCAAGGGAGGACGGAACCAAGAGACCCAGTACTTC. Supplemented by reference TRBV15 and TRBJ2-5, the full variable domain reads DAMVIQNPRYQVTQFGKPVTLSCSQTLNHNVMYWYQQKSSQAPKLLFHYYDKDFNNEADTPDNFQSRRPNTSFCFLDIRSPGLGDTAMYLCATSKGGRNQETQYFGPGTRLLVL.

This sequence joins TRBV29-1 and TRBJ2-3; no clear D gene. The CDR3 consists of 11 residues. Looked up from germline, CDR1 is SQVTM and CDR2 is ANQGSEA. Between the trimmed V and J ends, which lost 6 bases and 4 bases, there was a span of 8 bases. CDR3: CSVERSDTQYF. Written as DNA, the CDR3 is TGCAGCGTGGAGCGTTCAGATACGCAGTATTTT.

The V gene is TRBV5-6, the J gene TRBJ2-2, with 11 bases identical to TRBD1. This CDR3 has 16 amino acids. Trimming cost V 3 bases and J 4 bases; bases outside gene matches: 5. The germline gives CDR1 SGHDT, CDR2 YYEEEE. The chain's CDR3 is CASSYGQGAGTGELFF. The CDR3 DNA reads TGTGCCAGCAGCTACGGACAGGGGGCAGGCACCGGGGAGCTGTTTTTT.

The chain is built from TRBV19 and TRBJ2-3; TRBD1 matches 10 bases. CDR3 length equals 13 residues. Per germline, CDR1 LNHDA and CDR2 SQIVND (reference sequence). V lost 9 bases, J lost 4 bases, and 4 bases stayed unmatched. DNA of the CDR3: TGTGCCAGGGGGACAGGGGCGGCAGATACGCAGTATTTT. It yields the protein CARGTGAADTQYF.

The CDR3 protein is CASSPAGRGETQYF. Written as DNA, the CDR3 is TGTGCCAGCTCACCGGCCGGACGAGGGGAGACCCAGTACTTC. V is TRBV18 and J is TRBJ2-5; possible D gene TRBD2, 5 bases. Trimming took 3 bases from V and 5 from J, leaving 13 bases between them. This CDR3 spans 14 amino acids. Looked up from germline, CDR1 is KGHSH and CDR2 is LQKENI.

The gene calls are TRBV3-1 (or the pseudogene TRBV3-2) and TRBJ2-7, with D possibly being TRBD2 (6 bases). In germline, CDR1 is LGHDT, CDR2 YNNKEL (reference sequence). Trimming pared 8 bases from V and 2 bases from J, leaving 10 bases between. The CDR3 is 12 residues long. CDR3 sequence reads: CASAGSTYEQYF. The CDR3 coding sequence is TGTGCCAGCGCCGGGAGTACCTACGAGCAGTACTTC.

This rearrangement joins TRBV12-5 to TRBJ2-1; 10 bases are shared with TRBD2. Germline V gives CDR1 LGHNT, CDR2 FRNRAP. The CDR3 extends over 16 amino acids. Trimming removed 5 bases from V and 4 bases from J; junction bases left unmatched: 8. The CDR3 sequence is CASGPFLAGVYNEQFF. As DNA, the CDR3 is TGTGCTAGTGGTCCCTTCCTAGCGGGGGTATACAATGAGCAGTTCTTC.

The genes are TRBV10-3 and TRBJ2-3, with 10 bases aligning to TRBD1. The CDR3 has 15 amino acids. Germline assignment: CDR1 ENHRY and CDR2 SYGVKD. Germline trimming cut 5 bases from V and 6 bases from J; bases unmatched to any gene: 8. CDR3 loop: CAISSGQGGRDTQYF. CDR3 in DNA: TGTGCCATCAGTAGCGGACAGGGGGGGAGGGATACGCAGTATTTT.

V gene TRBV6-2 or TRBV6-3 combines with J gene TRBJ1-1; no clear D. The germline V gene encodes CDR1 MNHEY and CDR2 SVGEGT. There are 16 residues in the CDR3. V lost 2 bases to trimming and J lost 0 bases, with 13 bases between them. The CDR3 DNA reads as TGTGCCAGCAGTTACGAGATGAGAGACATGAACACTGAAGCTTTCTTT. Protein sequence: CASSYEMRDMNTEAFF.

This chain links TRBV27 with TRBJ2-2, with a possible D match to TRBD1 (5 bases). This CDR3 spans 15 amino acids. V was pared by 2 bases and J by 7 bases, with 14 bases between. The V gene's germline CDR1 is MNHEY and CDR2 SMNVEV (reference sequence). Written as DNA, the CDR3 is TGTGCCAGCAGTTTAATTTCAGGGCGCGGCGGGGAGCTGTTTTTT. As protein: CASSLISGRGGELFF.

This sequence joins TRBV5-6 and TRBJ2-7, with TRBD1 matching 8 bases. Unmatched junction bases numbered 3, after V lost 4 bases and J lost 3 bases. Germline-derived CDR1 and CDR2 are SGHDT and YYEEEE. The CDR3 consists of 13 residues. The chain's CDR3 is CASSLDRVYEQYF. The DNA of the CDR3 is TGTGCCAGCAGCCTGGACAGGGTCTACGAGCAGTACTTC. Variable domain in full (rest from reference TRBV5-6 and TRBJ2-7): DAGVTQSPTHLIKTRGQQVTLRCSPKSGHDTVSWYQQALGQGPQFIFQYYEEEERQRGNFPDRFSGHQFPNYSSELNVNALLLGDSALYLCASSLDRVYEQYFGPGTRLTVT.

This clone was seen only once. This sequence joins TRBV19 and TRBJ2-6; D unresolved. Germline V CDR1 and CDR2: LNHDA, SQIVND (reference sequence). Between the trimmed V and J ends, which lost 4 bases and 0 bases, there was a span of 7 bases. CDR3 length: 15 residues. The CDR3 DNA reads as TGTGCCAGTAGTAATCCTCACTCTGGGGCCAACGTCCTGACTTTC. Translation: CASSNPHSGANVLTF.

The CDR3 DNA reads as TGCGCCAGCAGCCCGGAGGGACAGGGGGCGATATCTTTCTTT. Amino acid sequence: CASSPEGQGAISFF. This chain connects TRBV5-1 to TRBJ1-1, with 12 nucleotides matching TRBD1. With V trimmed by 4 bases and J by 12 bases, 10 bases remained unmatched. The V gene's germline CDR1 is SGHRS and CDR2 YFSETQ. CDR3 length equals 14 residues.